This T cell receptor (beta chain) derives from a study of cytomegalovirus exposure and HLA in healthy donors (dated by TCRdb to about 2017). Context from the whole study: According to an earlier analysis of a few hundred of the donors, about 179 million T cells yielded 95 million to 140 million unique TCR beta sequences and about 300 Gb of sequence data. An early release that covered some 630 HLA-typed donors contained about 290 gigabases of sequencing data and 65 million to 100 million unique TCR sequences. The genetic ancestry cluster associated with self-reported Caucasian donors included around four fifths of the approximately 410 genotyped donors. The study was designed to test whether signatures of past pathogen exposure could be identified by cataloging public T cell receptors. The T cell repertoires of under 750 subjects were profiled by immunosequencing and related to cytomegalovirus serostatus. A separate validation cohort of 100 to 150 different subjects was used in addition to the roughly 700-subject first cohort. To predict cytomegalovirus infection status, the study combined high-throughput TCR immunosequencing, statistical association of individual TCRs with disease status, and machine learning. A later analysis re-analyzed previously published TCR beta repertoires from hundreds of donors and added high-resolution HLA genotyping to study TCR occurrence patterns. Rather than drawing on any new phenotypic data, the later analysis identified candidate immune exposures from TCR beta sequences and the way those sequences occurred across donors. To decide whether each TCR beta V gene segment behaved as functional or pseudogenic, an earlier analysis of approximately 590 of the donors relied on high-throughput TCR beta sequencing. Donor age, sex, ethnicity and CMV serostatus were compiled together with the repertoire data. In a later genetic analysis, genome-wide SNP genotypes for about three fifths of the roughly 670 donors were used, and that subset was treated as a discovery cohort. All discovery cohort repertoires had been generated on a single sequencing platform. Class I and class II HLA loci were covered by the typing at four-digit resolution. Typing coverage varied by locus: roughly 620-640 donors for A, B, C, DRB1 and DQB1; roughly 520 for DQA1; nearly 610 for DPA1; 400 to 480 for DPB1. Five DR-DQ haplotypes were treated as single units for association and clustering because of strong linkage in the cohort. Among some 410 genotyped donors of the cohort, an average of about 220,000 unique TCR beta nucleotide sequences was sequenced per donor, of which approximately 19% were non-productive.

Notes on this clone: Its antigen remains undetermined. Base-call qualities are not available, and no considerably larger clone is one nucleotide away.

Library preparation employed the immunoSEQ multiplex PCR assay. For the multiplex PCR, a mixture combining 60 forward primers for TCR Vbeta segments and 13 reverse primers for TCR Jbeta segments was used. The CDR3 region of rearranged TCR beta genes was amplified from genomic DNA with a multiplex PCR assay. The amplified TCR beta libraries were sequenced on the Illumina HiSeq System as 87-base-pair reads. In the source study's methods: A later analysis tallied 80 million to 95 million unique TCR beta chains across the 610 or so repertoires, and around 10 million of those chains were shared by two or more donors. To remove PCR and sequencing errors, raw reads were error-corrected and collapsed into unique sequences using a nearest-neighbor algorithm that merged closely related sequences. V, D and J gene segments were assigned by aligning CDR3 sequences to IMGT reference sequences. For a sequence to be retained, at least a six-nucleotide match to both a V gene segment and a J gene segment was required. A rearrangement counted as productive if the CDR3 had no stop codons and remained in frame with V and J, and every other rearrangement counted as non-productive. CDR3 was defined according to IMGT convention as the region running from the second conserved V-encoded cysteine to the conserved J-encoded phenylalanine. The earlier analysis of about 640 of the donors excluded any sequence lacking an unambiguous match to a single V gene segment. In an earlier analysis of some 590 of the donors, a V segment was called functional when productive rearrangements were above 56.7%, and segregating when the standard deviation between donors exceeded 5%. A statistical classification framework was developed to diagnose cytomegalovirus status using the catalog of TCR beta chain sequences. In a later analysis, TCR nucleotide sequences were compared against IMGT/GENE-DB human TR gene sequences so that V and J genes could be assigned. In a later analysis, CDR3 sequences and most-parsimonious VDJ recombination scenarios were assigned using the TCRdist pipeline. In a later analysis, every TCR beta chain was defined by the combination of its CDR3 amino acid sequence and its V-gene family, and reads without a unique V-gene family were dropped. A later analysis removed 600 or so highly shared, low-generation-probability nucleotide sequences to deal with suspected cross-contamination and a sequencing artifact. A later analysis calculated a clonal expansion index for each public chain from normalized within-repertoire ranks of inferred template counts. In a later analysis, generation probabilities were computed using a VDJ recombination model fitted to out-of-frame rearrangements, and the results were checked against IGoR. In a later analysis, TCR-TCR, TCR-HLA and TCR-CMV co-occurrence was scored with hypergeometric tests, and a repertoire-size bias correction was applied to TCR pairs. False discovery rates were estimated in a later analysis by permuting HLA or CMV assignments 20 times. In a later analysis, co-occurring TCRs were grouped using DBSCAN, with TCRdist sequence similarity added in when clustering inside HLA-allele-positive subsets. Co-occurrence clustering excluded repertoires with fewer than 30,000 or more than 120,000 public chains, plus five with anomalous nucleotide sharing. TCRdb mirrors the immuneACCESS table, restricted to in-frame sequences. Some clones are absent from its copies; in checked studies, under half trace to an unresolved V gene, and the reason for the others is unknown. The V and J calls and clone size come from that table; D and trimming were worked out from the DNA. The sample contains 140,000 to 150,000 clones, around 80% of them found a single time. In total, the top ten clones hold 4.5% of the sample.

Results the study describes overall, beyond this receptor: The presence/absence analyses assumed that sequencing depth was roughly uniform across donors, and that assumption may not be true. Compared with equally common non-associated chains, HLA-associated TCR beta chains in a later analysis were more clonally expanded and had lower generation probabilities. Because some donors lacked HLA typing at each locus, the association tests relied only on the typed subset. A later analysis associated 15,000 to 20,000 TCR beta sequences with specific HLA alleles at a false discovery rate of 0.05. In a later analysis, several top co-occurrence clusters were reported to appear linked to parvovirus B19, influenza, CMV and Epstein-Barr virus. In a later analysis, the rate of TCR association differed among HLA loci, with DRB1 alleles having the most associated TCRs and HLA-C alleles having the fewest. Strong co-occurrence of HLA alleles, especially DR and DQ, made assigning TCR associations to individual alleles difficult. Because the 87-base-pair reads could not distinguish some IMGT-functional V segments, including TRBV6-2 and TRBV6-3, those segments were excluded. In the study, around 160 TCR beta chains were listed as associated with cytomegalovirus. In vitro tests confirmed that three of the cytomegalovirus-associated TCR beta chains recognize cytomegalovirus antigens. In both the original and validation cohorts, the classifier was reported to diagnose cytomegalovirus status with high specificity and sensitivity. In a later analysis, most CMV-associated TCR beta chains were found to appear HLA-restricted, with HLA associations seemingly driven largely by CMV exposure. Correlated functional status among segregating V segments might reflect linkage disequilibrium, but an unknown experimental factor could not be ruled out. Most TCR sequences were observed very rarely across donors, whereas some public TCRs were present in many individuals. It was suggested by the authors that the approach could potentially be generalized to other disease states and immunological phenotypes. This cohort had only TCR beta chains sequenced, and the lack of alpha or paired-chain data limited which features could be detected. An earlier analysis of some 590 of the donors showed that most TCR beta V segments appeared in productive rearrangements either about 90% or about 30% of the time, which broadly matched IMGT annotations. CMV serostatus was the only immune exposure information available for the cohort. In a later genetic analysis, fewer N-insertions in productive TCRs were reported among donors in an Asian-associated ancestry cluster than the roughly 700-donor mean. About 15 rarely observed V segments, including chromosome 9 orphons, were excluded from the earlier analysis of approximately 500 of the donors because counts were too low. A further reported finding was that TCR beta sequences accurately predicted the HLA-A and HLA-B alleles for most subjects in the first cohort. A later genetic analysis associated a missense DCLRE1C variant with V-gene and J-gene trimming of TCR beta chains, and an independent cohort replicated the association. A cluster of highly shared sequence variants was judged likely to represent a technical artifact of the sequencing pipeline.

Trimming accounts for 1 base at V and 10 bases at J, while the number of junction bases matched to no gene is 8. From the cysteine through the phenylalanine, the CDR3 covers 15 amino acids. Only the CDR3 DNA stays, 45 bases, in frame from base 1. Sequences LNHDA (CDR1) and SQIVND (CDR2) are obtained from the germline V gene (reference sequence). The cohort consisted of some 730 healthy bone marrow donors. Cohort members were all nominally healthy when sampled, although unrecorded immune exposures were likely present. The donor tested CMV seronegative and was one of the 352 seronegative cohort members. A peripheral blood sample was collected from each donor, and TCR beta sequencing was performed on peripheral blood mononuclear cells. Genomic DNA extraction from the blood cell samples was performed with the Qiagen DNeasy Blood Extraction Kit.

The source material was PBMCs. This receptor was obtained from a man aged 35-49 years in good health and CMV-seronegative. The chain was built from TRBV19 and TRBJ2-1; 9 bases in the middle match TRBD2. The CDR3 protein sequence reads: CASSIAPSGAREQFF. In nucleotide form, the sequence is TGTGCCAGTAGTATAGCTCCTAGCGGGGCCAGGGAGCAGTTCTTC.